The clone carrying this TCR beta chain has more than one count but fewer than ten. The antigen is undetermined. These data belong to a study of CD8 T cells in ankylosing spondylitis. This CDR3 is 11 amino acids long. Trimming pared 7 bases from V and 5 bases from J, leaving 8 bases between. TCRdb itself ran the 5' RACE reads through MiXCR, one entry per CDR3 protein. The data contain around 450,000 distinct CDR3 sequences, roughly a quarter of them seen just once; the ten biggest clones take up about 0.9%. Whole-study findings and limits: Made up of eight or nine highly homologous variants, a TCR beta motif appeared characteristic of ankylosing spondylitis blood.

J is TRBJ1-1 and V is TRBV12-3 or TRBV12-4, with D uncertain. Specimen: blood, either unsorted or a sorted T cell fraction (not recorded which). The sequence was obtained from a male donor with ankylosing spondylitis. The CDR3 nucleotides read TGTGCCAGCATGCGAGGAACTGAAGCTTTCTTT. This gives the protein CASMRGTEAFF.